These 13 T cell receptor beta chains share one sample of origin, sequenced in a study of spatial heterogeneity in lung cancer. Specified time point: sample taken at primary tumor resection. Unsorted whole RNA from tumor, nontumor lung or frozen PBMC underwent sequencing. TCRdb passed the 5' RACE reads through MiXCR, listing each CDR3 protein once. The table includes roughly 39,000 distinct CDR3 sequences, 7.5% detected once. The sequencing used PBMCs, collected at surgery. The receptor set was obtained from a male donor with early-stage non-small cell lung cancer.

V usage is TRBV10-3 and J usage is TRBJ2-5, with D possibly matching TRBD2 (5 bases). V was cut by 3 bases and J by 2 bases, with 16 bases left in between. Per the germline V gene, CDR1 is ENHRY and CDR2 is SYGVKD. This CDR3 has 16 amino acids. The CDR3 coding sequence is TGTGCCATCAGTGATTCGGGAAGCGGTTATCAAGAGACCCAGTACTTC. It translates to CAISDSGSGYQETQYF.

This clonotype was detected many times. J is TRBJ2-4 and V is TRBV4-2; tentatively, D is TRBD2 (6 bases). The CDR3 has 12 amino acids. V was shortened by 5 bases and J by 4 bases, with 6 bases between the two germline ends. From germline, CDR1 is LGHNA and CDR2 YNFKEQ. The DNA of the CDR3 is TGTGCCAGCAGCGCGGGAAAAAACATTCAGTACTTC. It translates to CASSAGKNIQYF.

This clonotype was seen at least ten times. V gene TRBV20-1 combines with J gene TRBJ1-3; D is possibly TRBD1 (6 bases). This CDR3 has 14 residues. Trimming took 3 bases from V and 2 from J, leaving 11 bases between them. CDR1 DFQATT and CDR2 SNEGSKA come from the germline V gene (reference sequence). Here the CDR3 reads CSASSQGAGNTIYF. CDR3 DNA: TGCAGTGCTAGTTCACAGGGAGCTGGAAACACCATATATTTT.

A few counts support this clonotype. The CDR3 protein is CASQGGQTGNEQFF. The CDR3 DNA reads TGCGCCAGCCAAGGGGGCCAGACGGGAAATGAGCAGTTCTTC. V and J are TRBV5-1 and TRBJ2-1; 7 positions match TRBD1. Per germline, CDR1 SGHRS and CDR2 YFSETQ. The V segment lost 7 bases and the J segment 7 bases; nucleotides outside the gene matches: 11. CDR3 length equals 14 residues.

The sample holds many counts of this clonotype. This chain uses TRBV13 with TRBJ2-3; TRBD2 aligns across 11 bases. Germline V gene data show CDR1 as PRHDT and CDR2 as FYEKMQ (reference sequence). With V trimmed by 5 bases and J by 3 bases, 4 bases remained unmatched. This CDR3 has 15 amino acids. The CDR3 coding sequence is TGTGCCAGCAGCCTACTAGCGGGGGTTACAGATACGCAGTATTTT. Translation: CASSLLAGVTDTQYF. Together with reference TRBV13 and TRBJ2-3, the CDR3 gives the full variable domain: AAGVIQSPRHLIKEKRETATLKCYPIPRHDTVYWYQQGPGQDPQFLISFYEKMQSDKGSIPDRFSAQQFSDYHSELNMSSLELGDSALYFCASSLLAGVTDTQYFGPGTRLTVL.

Ten or more counts support this clonotype. The rearrangement joins TRBV9 to TRBJ1-4, with TRBD1 as a possible D gene (5 bases). Germline CDR1 is SGDLS and CDR2 is YYNGEE. V lost 6 bases and J lost 5, with 17 bases in between. The CDR3 has 15 residues. This chain's CDR3 is CASTRSGGNNEKLFF. CDR3 DNA sequence: TGTGCCAGCACCCGTTCGGGGGGAAACAATGAAAAACTGTTTTTT.

The V call is TRBV2, the J call TRBJ1-1; D unclear. This CDR3 region has 13 residues. The germline V gene has CDR1 SNHLY and CDR2 FYNNEI. Trimming cost V 1 base and J 4 bases, with 7 bases left between them. CDR3 amino acids: CASSEEGGTEAFF. As DNA, the CDR3 is TGTGCCAGCAGTGAAGAAGGTGGCACTGAAGCTTTCTTT.

This clonotype was observed many times. This chain uses TRBV5-1 with TRBJ2-5; 7 positions agree with TRBD2. This CDR3 comprises 15 residues. Germline V CDR1 and CDR2: SGHRS, YFSETQ. V lost 1 base to trimming and J lost 3 bases; unmatched junction nucleotides: 6. The CDR3 nucleotides read TGCGCCAGCAGCTTGAGCAGTGGGAGGGAAGAGACCCAGTACTTC. Protein: CASSLSSGREETQYF. Supplemented by reference TRBV5-1 and TRBJ2-5, the full variable domain reads KAGVTQTPRYLIKTRGQQVTLSCSPISGHRSVSWYQQTPGQGLQFLFEYFSETQRNKGNFPGRFSGRQFSNSRSEMNVSTLELGDSALYLCASSLSSGREETQYFGPGTRLLVL.

In this sample, this clonotype turned up many times. The chain is built from TRBV5-4 and TRBJ2-3, with D perhaps TRBD1 (6 bases). V dropped 0 bases and J dropped 4 bases, with 9 bases sitting between them. CDR3 length: 14 residues. Germline CDR1 and CDR2: SGHNT and YYREEE (reference sequence). The CDR3 nucleotides read TGTGCCAGCAGCTTGGCAGGGGCTGCAGATACGCAGTATTTT. As protein: CASSLAGAADTQYF.

There are many counts of this clonotype. The chain carries TRBV6-2 or TRBV6-3 and TRBJ2-3; possibly TRBD1 for D (6 bases). Germline CDR1 and CDR2: MNHEY and SVGEGT. CDR3 length: 18 amino acids. V was pared by 0 bases and J by 0 bases, with 16 bases between. For the CDR3, the DNA is TGTGCCAGCAGTTACTCTGTGGGATGGACAGCTAGCACAGATACGCAGTATTTT. It is translated as CASSYSVGWTASTDTQYF.

This clonotype was detected many times. This chain uses TRBV21-1 with TRBJ2-5; the D call in the table, TRBD1, was not verified against the DNA. TRBV21-1 is classified as a pseudogene. CDR3 size: 15 residues. The CDR3 region has the DNA TGTGCCAGCAGCAAAGGGAGGACAGGCCAAGAGACCCAGTACTTC. It codes for CASSKGRTGQETQYF.

This clonotype qualifies as medium-sized. This chain joins TRBV7-2 and TRBJ1-5, with D possibly matching TRBD1 (5 bases). The CDR3 length is 17 residues. Germline lookup yields CDR1 SGHTA and CDR2 FQGNSA. Trimming removed 5 bases from V and 0 bases from J, with 17 bases in between. CDR3: CASSPVDSIYSNQPQHF. The CDR3 coding sequence is TGTGCCAGCAGCCCCGTCGACAGTATCTATAGCAATCAGCCCCAGCATTTT. Full variable domain (outside the CDR3, taken from reference TRBV7-2 and TRBJ1-5): GAGVSQSPSNKVTEKGKDVELRCDPISGHTALYWYRQSLGQGLEFLIYFQGNSAPDKSGLPSDRFSAERTGGSVSTLTIQRTQQEDSAVYLCASSPVDSIYSNQPQHFGDGTRLSIL.

This clonotype was counted many times. The chain links TRBV5-6 to TRBJ2-5; 8 nucleotides agree with TRBD1. The CDR3 consists of 13 residues. J lost 4 bases, V lost 3 bases, and 2 bases had no gene match. The V gene's germline CDR1 is SGHDT and CDR2 YYEEEE. CDR3 region: CASSWGQVETQYF. The CDR3 coding sequence is TGTGCCAGCAGCTGGGGACAGGTAGAGACCCAGTACTTC.